These 14 T cell receptor beta chains were sequenced from one sample in a study of shared clonotypes between healthy human individuals. Data came from immunoSEQ multiplex PCR; TCRdb stores just in-frame clones and leaves some out. The table shows about 2.4 million clones, with approximately 94% occurring only once. The sequenced sample consisted of naive CD4+ T cells sorted from blood. Regarding subset: CD45RA+ positively selected. The receptor source for this set is a man aged 18 to 29 in good health.

This clone was seen just once. The V gene is TRBV6-1, the J gene TRBJ2-5; no reliable D call. Per germline, CDR1 MNHNS and CDR2 SASEGT. CDR3 length: 16 residues. Trimming cost V 2 bases and J 1 base, with 14 bases left between them. The CDR3 coding sequence is TGTGCCAGCAGTGAAACTCTGACATTGCCCCAAGAGACCCAGTACTTC. This gives the protein CASSETLTLPQETQYF.

The V call is TRBV6-6, the J call TRBJ1-6; D gene unclear. The germline gives CDR1 MNHNY, CDR2 SVGAGI (reference sequence). This CDR3 contains 15 residues. Trimming removed 0 bases from V and 9 bases from J, with 12 bases in between. CDR3 in amino acids: CASSYSGDEVSPLHF. The DNA of the CDR3 is TGTGCCAGCAGTTACTCCGGGGATGAAGTTTCACCCCTCCACTTT.

The V call is TRBV6-5, the J call TRBJ2-7; TRBD2 matches 10 bases. The CDR3 runs 13 residues. Germline trimming cut 6 bases from V and 5 bases from J; bases unmatched to any gene: 4. Germline CDR1 MNHEY, CDR2 SVGAGI. The CDR3 sequence is CASRGLATDEQYF. The DNA for the CDR3 is TGTGCCAGCAGGGGACTAGCGACGGACGAGCAGTACTTC.

The chain carries TRBV11-2 and TRBJ2-1, with 11 bases that match TRBD2. Trimming took 6 bases from V and 8 from J; bases not matched to a gene: 12. Germline CDR1 is SGHAT and CDR2 is FQNNGV. The CDR3 has 16 residues. The CDR3 coding sequence is TGTGCCAGCAGGGCGCCTAGACTAGCGGGAAGCTATGAGCAGTTCTTC. Encoded protein: CASRAPRLAGSYEQFF.

The CDR3 DNA reads TGTGCCAGCACACCGGGGGGGACGGGAAACACCATATATTTT. As protein: CASTPGGTGNTIYF. The chain combines TRBV9 with TRBJ1-3; possibly TRBD1 for D (5 bases). V dropped 6 bases and J dropped 4 bases, with 14 bases sitting between them. The CDR3 is made up of 14 amino acids. Germline loops: CDR1 SGDLS, CDR2 YYNGEE.

The gene calls are TRBV28 and TRBJ1-2; TRBD1 aligns across 9 bases. CDR1 is MDHEN and CDR2 is SYDVKM in the germline V gene. V trimming: 6 bases; J trimming: 1 base; junction bases outside the gene matches: 3. The length of the CDR3 is 14 residues. CDR3 DNA: TGTGCCAGCAGCAACAGGGGGCGTAACTATGGCTACACCTTC. As protein: CASSNRGRNYGYTF.

V and J are TRBV5-4 and TRBJ2-3; 10 nucleotides align to TRBD1. CDR3 length equals 14 residues. CDR1 and CDR2 (germline): SGHNT, YYREEE (reference sequence). With V trimmed by 5 bases and J by 6 bases, 6 bases remained unmatched. This chain's CDR3 is CASSWDRGGDTQYF. DNA for the CDR3: TGTGCCAGCAGTTGGGACAGGGGAGGTGATACGCAGTATTTT.

The chain joins TRBV9 to TRBJ2-2; D is ambiguous. The CDR3 extends over 15 amino acids. With 3 bases removed from V and 2 bases from J, the gap between germline ends came to 11 bases. Germline CDR1 reads SGDLS; CDR2 reads YYNGEE. The CDR3 coding sequence is TGTGCCAGCAGCGCTACTCCAACCAACACCGGGGAGCTGTTTTTT. It is translated as CASSATPTNTGELFF.

Comment on this clone: The same CDR3 also results from other DNA sequences found in this sample. The rearrangement uses TRBV10-3 and TRBJ2-7, with no clear D. Trimming shortened V by 2 bases and J by 1 base, and 6 bases separated the two germline ends. The CDR3 spans 13 residues. The germline CDR1 and CDR2 sequences are ENHRY and SYGVKD. CDR3 DNA: TGTGCCATCAGTGAGGGCCCTTCCTACGAGCAGTACTTC. Translated, it gives CAISEGPSYEQYF.

This chain uses TRBV11-2 with TRBJ2-3, with D maybe TRBD1 (6 bases). The CDR3 consists of 14 residues. CDR1 and CDR2 from the germline V gene are SGHAT and FQNNGV. Trimming left V 1 base short and J 6 bases short, with 11 bases between. CDR3 loop: CASSLGSGVDTQYF. The CDR3 coding sequence is TGTGCCAGCAGCTTAGGGTCAGGGGTTGATACGCAGTATTTT.

This chain uses TRBV2 with TRBJ2-1, with TRBD1 matching over 9 bases. The CDR3 totals 14 residues. Germline CDR1 reads SNHLY; CDR2 reads FYNNEI. V lost 7 bases to trimming and J lost 4 bases; unmatched junction nucleotides: 5. This CDR3 is CASTPGQGYNEQFF. The CDR3 bases are TGTGCCAGCACCCCGGGACAGGGTTACAATGAGCAGTTCTTC.

This sequence joins TRBV12-5 and TRBJ1-2; TRBD1 matches at 10 bases. CDR3 size: 15 residues. The germline gives CDR1 LGHNT, CDR2 FRNRAP. Losses at the gene ends were 5 bases for V and 5 bases for J; bases not matched to a gene: 8. The CDR3 spells CASGRDGTGVYGYTF. CDR3 nucleotides: TGTGCTAGTGGTCGAGATGGGACAGGGGTTTATGGCTACACCTTC.

This CDR3 is CATSSGGESYNEQFF. The CDR3 bases are TGTGCCACGAGTAGCGGGGGTGAGTCCTACAATGAGCAGTTCTTC. The V and J genes are TRBV10-3 and TRBJ2-1; 9 bases line up with TRBD2. Germline V gene data show CDR1 as ENHRY and CDR2 as SYGVKD. The CDR3 totals 15 residues. V trimming: 10 bases; J trimming: 1 base; junction bases outside the gene matches: 8.

The chain carries TRBV4-1 and TRBJ1-6; no clear D. V was pared by 0 bases and J by 0 bases, with 15 bases between. Germline CDR1 and CDR2: MGHRA and YSYEKL. The CDR3 runs to 19 residues. CDR3 region: CASSQEIFLGGSYNSPLHF. The CDR3 DNA reads as TGCGCCAGCAGCCAAGAAATTTTTTTGGGTGGCTCCTATAATTCACCCCTCCACTTT.